The sample holds a few counts of the clone carrying this T cell receptor beta chain. Antigen: not known. The CDR3 loop spans 14 amino acids. V was cut by 5 bases and J by 6 bases, with 13 bases left in between. Germline V gene lookup returns CDR1 MDHEN and CDR2 SYDVKM. The data were obtained in a study of T cells after yellow fever vaccination. Study-level background: The authors prepared low-cell-number fractions using SMART-Seq v4 Ultra Low Input. Whole-study findings and limits: Abundant bulk-derived clonotypes could contaminate FACS-sorted repertoires.

TCRdb re-called the 5' RACE reads with MiXCR, one entry per CDR3 protein. This table has hundreds of thousands of distinct CDR3 sequences, approximately 12% appearing once. The starting material was CD4+ T cells sorted from PBMCs, obtained 15 days after the yellow fever booster vaccination. The chain links TRBV28 to TRBJ1-4, with D tentatively TRBD1 (6 bases). The source is a man between 18 and 29 years old who received the YFV17D yellow fever vaccine. In DNA, the CDR3 is TGTGCCAGCAGTGGGGGGGCGCCGGATGAAAAACTGTTTTTT. Its translation: CASSGGAPDEKLFF.